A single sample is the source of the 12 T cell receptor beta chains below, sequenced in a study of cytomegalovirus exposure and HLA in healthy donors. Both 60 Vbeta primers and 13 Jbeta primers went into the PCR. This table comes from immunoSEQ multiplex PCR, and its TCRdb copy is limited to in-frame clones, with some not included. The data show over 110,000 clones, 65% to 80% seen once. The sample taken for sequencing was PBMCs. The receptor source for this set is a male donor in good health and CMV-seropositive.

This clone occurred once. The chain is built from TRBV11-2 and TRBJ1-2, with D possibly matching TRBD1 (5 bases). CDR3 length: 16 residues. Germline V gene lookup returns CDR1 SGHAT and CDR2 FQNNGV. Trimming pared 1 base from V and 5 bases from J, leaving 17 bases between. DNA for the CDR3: TGTGCCAGCAGCTTAGGCCGGGGGGGGAAGGTATATGGCTACACCTTC. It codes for CASSLGRGGKVYGYTF.

CDR3 region: CASRTGALTGANVLTF. In DNA, the CDR3 is TGTGCCAGTAGGACAGGGGCGTTGACTGGGGCCAACGTCCTGACTTTC. J is TRBJ2-6 and V is TRBV19, with 8 bases matching TRBD1. Unmatched junction bases numbered 6, after V lost 6 bases and J lost 2 bases. The CDR3 is 16 residues long. Germline loops: CDR1 LNHDA, CDR2 SQIVND (reference sequence).

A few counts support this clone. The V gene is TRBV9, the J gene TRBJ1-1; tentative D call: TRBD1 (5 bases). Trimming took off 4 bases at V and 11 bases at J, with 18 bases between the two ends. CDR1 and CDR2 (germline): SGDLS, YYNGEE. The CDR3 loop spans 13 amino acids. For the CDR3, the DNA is TGTGCCAGCAGCCCCATTGGGAGGGACGGGGCTTTCTTT. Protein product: CASSPIGRDGAFF.

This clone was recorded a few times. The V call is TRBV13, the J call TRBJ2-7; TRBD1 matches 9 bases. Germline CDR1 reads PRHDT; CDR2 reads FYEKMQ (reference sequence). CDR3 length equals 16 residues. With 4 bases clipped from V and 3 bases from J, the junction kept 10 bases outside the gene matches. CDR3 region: CASSSPPGTGIYEQYF. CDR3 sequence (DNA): TGTGCCAGCAGCTCCCCCCCCGGGACAGGGATCTACGAGCAGTACTTC.

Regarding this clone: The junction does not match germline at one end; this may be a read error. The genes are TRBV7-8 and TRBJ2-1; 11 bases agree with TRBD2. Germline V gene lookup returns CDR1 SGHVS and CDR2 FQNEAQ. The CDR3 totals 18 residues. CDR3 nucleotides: TGTGCCAGCAGCATAGCCCTCCGGACGGGACTAGCGGACAATGAGCAGTTCTTC. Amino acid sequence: CASSIALRTGLADNEQFF.

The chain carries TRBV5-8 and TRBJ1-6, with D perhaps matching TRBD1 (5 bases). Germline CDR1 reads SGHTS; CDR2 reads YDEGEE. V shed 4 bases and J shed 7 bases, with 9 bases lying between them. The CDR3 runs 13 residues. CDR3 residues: CASSHRQNSPLHF. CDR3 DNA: TGTGCCAGCAGCCACCGACAGAATTCACCCCTCCACTTT. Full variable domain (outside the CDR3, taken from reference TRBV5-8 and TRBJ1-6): EAGVTQSPTHLIKTRGQQATLRCSPISGHTSVYWYQQALGLGLQFLLWYDEGEERNRGNFPPRFSGRQFPNYSSELNVNALELEDSALYLCASSHRQNSPLHFGNGTRLTVT.

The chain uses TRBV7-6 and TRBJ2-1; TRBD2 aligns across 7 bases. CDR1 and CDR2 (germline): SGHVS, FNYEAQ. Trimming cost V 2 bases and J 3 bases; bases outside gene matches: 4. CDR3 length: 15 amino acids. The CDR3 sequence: CASSLRLALYNEQFF. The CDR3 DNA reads TGTGCCAGCAGCTTAAGACTAGCACTCTACAATGAGCAGTTCTTC.

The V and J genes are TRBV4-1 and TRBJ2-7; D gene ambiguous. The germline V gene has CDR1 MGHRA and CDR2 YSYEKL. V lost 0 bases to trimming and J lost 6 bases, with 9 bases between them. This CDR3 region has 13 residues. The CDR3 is CASSQDRGREQYF. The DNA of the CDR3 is TGCGCCAGCAGCCAAGATCGTGGCCGCGAGCAGTACTTC.

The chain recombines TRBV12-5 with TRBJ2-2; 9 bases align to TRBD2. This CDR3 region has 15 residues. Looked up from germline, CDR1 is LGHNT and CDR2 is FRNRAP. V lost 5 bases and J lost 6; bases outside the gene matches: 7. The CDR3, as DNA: TGTGCTAGTGGTCTCGGGCTAGCGGGGTCCGGGGAGCTGTTTTTT. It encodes CASGLGLAGSGELFF.

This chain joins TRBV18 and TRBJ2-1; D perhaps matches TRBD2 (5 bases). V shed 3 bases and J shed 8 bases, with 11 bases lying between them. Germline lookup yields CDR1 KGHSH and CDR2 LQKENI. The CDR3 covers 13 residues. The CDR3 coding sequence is TGTGCCAGCTCACCGACCGGGATCTATGAGCAGTTCTTC. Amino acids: CASSPTGIYEQFF.

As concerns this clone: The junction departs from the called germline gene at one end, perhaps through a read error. CDR3 in amino acids: CSSSLRTVSDTEAFF. The CDR3 DNA follows: TGTTCCAGCAGCCTTCGGACAGTCTCAGACACTGAAGCTTTCTTT. This sequence joins TRBV7-9 and TRBJ1-1, with D perhaps TRBD1 (6 bases). From germline, CDR1 is SEHNR and CDR2 FQNEAQ (reference sequence). The CDR3 is 15 residues long. The whole variable domain, filled in from reference TRBV7-9 and TRBJ1-1, reads DTGVSQNPRHKITKRGQNVTFRCDPISEHNRLYWYRQTLGQGPEFLTYFQNEAQLEKSRLLSDRFSAERPKGSFSTLEIQRTEQGDSAMYLCSSSLRTVSDTEAFFGQGTRLTVV.

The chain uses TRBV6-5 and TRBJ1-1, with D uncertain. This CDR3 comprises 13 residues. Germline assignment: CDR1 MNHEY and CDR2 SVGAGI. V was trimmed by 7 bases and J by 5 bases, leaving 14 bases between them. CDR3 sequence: CASTAPWATEAFF. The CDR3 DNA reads TGTGCCAGCACCGCCCCGTGGGCAACTGAAGCTTTCTTT.